Each of the 5 T cell receptor beta chains below was sequenced from the same sample in a study of neurological immune-mediated disorders. A single record per CDR3 protein comes from TCRdb applying MiXCR to the 5' RACE reads. The sample contains 45,000 to 65,000 distinct CDR3 sequences, around 4.4% of which appear only once. The sample taken for sequencing was PBMCs. These TCRs come from a man aged 45-65 years with multiple sclerosis.

This clonotype was found many times. The rearrangement joins TRBV3-1 to TRBJ1-1; D unresolved. V was clipped by 1 base and J by 8 bases, with 14 bases between them. CDR3 length: 14 residues. Germline loops: CDR1 LGHDT, CDR2 YNNKEL (reference sequence). In DNA form, the CDR3 reads TGTGCCAGCAGCCAAGCCCGAAGCTTCCCAGAAGCTTTCTTT. Translation gives CASSQARSFPEAFF.

This clonotype came up a few times. The gene calls are TRBV20-1 and TRBJ2-1; 12 nucleotides align to TRBD2. The CDR3 totals 15 residues. Per germline, CDR1 DFQATT and CDR2 SNEGSKA (reference sequence). With V trimmed by 2 bases and J by 6 bases, 5 bases remained unmatched. DNA of the CDR3: TGCAGTGCTAGATCAGCTAGCGGGAGGGCCAATGAGCAGTTCTTC. It encodes CSARSASGRANEQFF.

This clonotype was counted at least ten times. The V call is TRBV7-9, the J call TRBJ2-1; 14 bases map to TRBD2. Germline values: CDR1 SEHNR, CDR2 FQNEAQ (reference sequence). With V trimmed by 5 bases and J by 6 bases, 6 bases remained unmatched. The CDR3 contains 16 residues. The CDR3 loop reads CASSSPGLAGVNEQFF. CDR3 nucleotides: TGTGCCAGCAGCAGTCCGGGACTAGCGGGGGTCAATGAGCAGTTCTTC.

This clonotype was found a few times. The chain has TRBV24-1 and TRBJ2-5; 9 bases fit TRBD1. The CDR3 has 13 residues. Germline loops: CDR1 KGHDR, CDR2 SFDVKD. V lost 6 bases to trimming and J lost 5 bases; unmatched junction nucleotides: 3. The DNA for the CDR3 is TGTGCCACCAGTCAGGACAGGGGTGAGACCCAGTACTTC. Protein: CATSQDRGETQYF.

This chain connects TRBV20-1 to TRBJ2-7; maybe TRBD2 (6 bases). Germline lookup yields CDR1 DFQATT and CDR2 SNEGSKA (reference sequence). Trimming left V 4 bases short and J 2 bases short, with 18 bases between. The CDR3 is made up of 15 amino acids. The CDR3 bases are TGCAGTGCTATACACATAGCGGACCCGGCCTACGAGCAGTACTTC. Its translation is CSAIHIADPAYEQYF.